A selection of T cell receptor beta chains follows, all from one sample in a study of beta chain features in type 1 diabetes. Clones were sequenced by immunoSEQ multiplex PCR, and TCRdb holds only the in-frame ones, with some missing. The sample consists of about 640,000 clones, approximately 13% of them appearing once. Sequencing was carried out using naive CD4+ T cells from blood. These receptor sequences come from a man in his thirties or forties with type 1 diabetes. CDR3s include the opening cysteine and the closing phenylalanine or tryptophan. The D gene is left open where the match is weak. Clone size is not always given. Where it is, it says once, few, many or a class for expanded clones.

size: .; J: TRBJ2-4; D: TRBD1; V: TRBV7-2; DNA: TGTGCCAGCAGCTTAGACTGGACAGGGCGAAACATTCAGTACTTC; CDR3: CASSLDWTGRNIQYF
size: .; J: TRBJ1-6; D: .; V: TRBV7-9; DNA: TGTGCCAGCAGCTTGGGACAACCTAATTCACCCCTCCACTTT; CDR3: CASSLGQPNSPLHF
size: .; J: TRBJ2-3; D: .; V: TRBV5-1; DNA: TGCGCCAGCAGGGCGGCCGATACGCAGTATTTT; CDR3: CASRAADTQYF
size: few; J: TRBJ1-2; D: .; V: TRBV6-6; DNA: TGTGCCAGCAGTTTCTCCCGGGACTCCGATGGCTACACCTTC; CDR3: CASSFSRDSDGYTF
size: .; J: TRBJ2-3; D: TRBD2; V: TRBV5-1; DNA: TGCGCCAGCAGCTTGGCCGGGACTAGCGGACTGTGGGATACGCAGTATTTT; CDR3: CASSLAGTSGLWDTQYF
size: .; J: TRBJ2-3; D: TRBD2; V: TRBV6-6; DNA: TGTGCCACCAGCGGGGTGGGAACAGATACGCAGTATTTT; CDR3: CATSGVGTDTQYF
size: .; J: TRBJ1-5; D: TRBD1; V: TRBV15; DNA: TGTGCCACCAGCAGAGATCGACAGGGACAGCCCCAGCATTTT; CDR3: CATSRDRQGQPQHF
size: few; J: TRBJ1-6; D: TRBD1; V: TRBV7-2; DNA: TGTGCCAGCAGCTTAGTCCAGGGGGATTCACCCCTCCACTTT; CDR3: CASSLVQGDSPLHF
size: .; J: TRBJ2-7; D: TRBD1; V: TRBV30; DNA: TGTGCCTGGGGACAGGGCAGGTCCTACGAGCAGTACTTC; CDR3: CAWGQGRSYEQYF
size: .; J: TRBJ2-1; D: TRBD2; V: TRBV10-3; DNA: TGTGCCATCAGTTTCAGCCCCGGTAGCGGGGGTTATGAGCAGTTCTTC; CDR3: CAISFSPGSGGYEQFF
size: few; J: TRBJ2-7; D: TRBD1; V: TRBV6-5; DNA: TGTGCCACCGGGACAGCTCCCTACGAGCAGTACTTC; CDR3: CATGTAPYEQYF
size: .; J: TRBJ1-1; D: TRBD1; V: TRBV5-1; DNA: TGCGCCAGCAGCCCGGACAGGATGAACACTGAAGCTTTCTTT; CDR3: CASSPDRMNTEAFF
size: .; J: TRBJ1-6; D: .; V: TRBV10-3; DNA: TGTGCCATCACAGGAACAGCTAATTCACCCCTCCACTTT; CDR3: CAITGTANSPLHF
size: .; J: TRBJ1-2; D: .; V: TRBV4-3; DNA: TGCGCCAGCAGCCAGAAAGTCGACGGGACGGTATATGGCTACACCTTC; CDR3: CASSQKVDGTVYGYTF
size: .; J: TRBJ2-1; D: TRBD2; V: TRBV11-2; DNA: TGTGCCAGCAGCTCCTCCCTGGGCGGGGGGGTTTACAATGAGCAGTTCTTC; CDR3: CASSSSLGGGVYNEQFF
size: few; J: TRBJ2-4; D: .; V: TRBV6-5; DNA: TGTGCCAGCAGGCCAACAGGGACCAAAAACATTCAGTACTTC; CDR3: CASRPTGTKNIQYF
size: .; J: TRBJ1-4; D: .; V: TRBV7-2; DNA: TGTGCCAGCAGCTCCAAGGGGACTACTAATGAAAAACTGTTTTTT; CDR3: CASSSKGTTNEKLFF
size: few; J: TRBJ2-7; D: .; V: TRBV27; DNA: TGTGCCAGCAGTCCGGGGGACTCCTTCCCCTACGAGCAGTACTTC; CDR3: CASSPGDSFPYEQYF
size: .; J: TRBJ1-6; D: TRBD1; V: TRBV2; DNA: TGTGCCAGCAGTGGGGACAGGGGGCATCATTCACCCCTCCACTTT; CDR3: CASSGDRGHHSPLHF
size: few; J: TRBJ2-3; D: .; V: TRBV7-2; DNA: TGTGCCAGCAGCTTAGAGGTGACGCAGTATTTT; CDR3: CASSLEVTQYF
size: few; J: TRBJ2-7; D: .; V: TRBV15; DNA: TGTGCCACCAGCAGTGGAGGGGGACTTCGCTACGAGCAGTACTTC; CDR3: CATSSGGGLRYEQYF
size: .; J: TRBJ2-5; D: TRBD2; V: TRBV7-2; DNA: TGTGCCAGCAGCCTCCAGCGGGGGAGCCAAGAGACCCAGTACTTC; CDR3: CASSLQRGSQETQYF
size: .; J: TRBJ2-6; D: .; V: TRBV6-4; DNA: TGTGCCAGCAGCCCGGCCCCCTCTGGGGCCAACGTCCTGACTTTC; CDR3: CASSPAPSGANVLTF
size: few; J: TRBJ2-7; D: .; V: TRBV7-2; DNA: TGTGCCAGCAGTTCAGATCTCCTGGGGGAGCAGTACTTC; CDR3: CASSSDLLGEQYF
size: .; J: TRBJ2-4; D: .; V: TRBV5-6; DNA: TGTGCCAGCAGCCCCGGCGGAAACATTCAGTACTTC; CDR3: CASSPGGNIQYF
size: few; J: TRBJ1-5; D: .; V: TRBV19; DNA: TGTGCCAGTAGTGGGACCGTAAATCAGCCCCAGCATTTT; CDR3: CASSGTVNQPQHF
size: .; J: TRBJ2-7; D: .; V: TRBV9; DNA: TGTGCCAGCAGCGTAGCTGCAGGACGAAAGGAGTACTTC; CDR3: CASSVAAGRKEYF
size: few; J: TRBJ1-2; D: .; V: TRBV5-6; DNA: TGTGCCAGCAGCCCTTGGAGCTATGGCTACACCTTC; CDR3: CASSPWSYGYTF
size: .; J: TRBJ2-6; D: .; V: TRBV9; DNA: TGTGCCAGCAGCGTAGGGACAGCAACAAAATTCTCTGGGGCCAACGTCCTGACTTTC; CDR3: CASSVGTATKFSGANVLTF
size: few; J: TRBJ2-3; D: TRBD2; V: TRBV25-1; DNA: TGTGCCAGCAGGGTAGCGGGGGGATACACAGATACGCAGTATTTT; CDR3: CASRVAGGYTDTQYF
size: few; J: TRBJ1-5; D: .; V: TRBV6-6; DNA: TGTGCCAGCAGTTGGGACGGATTCAATCAGCCCCAGCATTTT; CDR3: CASSWDGFNQPQHF
size: few; J: TRBJ2-2; D: TRBD2; V: TRBV7-2; DNA: TGTGCCAGCATCCCCACTAGCGGGGTCTACACCGGGGAGCTGTTTTTT; CDR3: CASIPTSGVYTGELFF
size: .; J: TRBJ1-4; D: .; V: TRBV11-3; DNA: TGTGCCAGCAGCTTAGTAGGCACAGAGGCTGAAAAACTGTTTTTT; CDR3: CASSLVGTEAEKLFF
size: .; J: TRBJ2-1; D: .; V: TRBV7-2; DNA: TGTGCCAGCAGCGCCCTTTCTAATGAGCAGTTCTTC; CDR3: CASSALSNEQFF
size: .; J: TRBJ1-6; D: .; V: TRBV7-7; DNA: TGTGCCAGCACTCCTTCGGGATCGATTAATTCACCCCTCCACTTT; CDR3: CASTPSGSINSPLHF
size: .; J: TRBJ2-5; D: TRBD1; V: TRBV5-4; DNA: TGTGCCAGCAGCCGACCCGGGACAGGGTCCGCCAAAGAGACCCAGTACTTC; CDR3: CASSRPGTGSAKETQYF
size: few; J: TRBJ2-1; D: TRBD1; V: TRBV7-9; DNA: TGTGCCAGCAGCCTACAGGGGGCTAATGAGCAGTTCTTC; CDR3: CASSLQGANEQFF
size: few; J: TRBJ1-2; D: .; V: TRBV29-1; DNA: TGCAGCGTTGCCCGGACGTATGGCTACACCTTC; CDR3: CSVARTYGYTF
size: few; J: TRBJ2-7; D: .; V: TRBV4-3; DNA: TGCGCCAGCAGCCAAGGTTGGGGTTTCTCCTACGAGCAGTACTTC; CDR3: CASSQGWGFSYEQYF
size: few; J: TRBJ2-3; D: TRBD2; V: TRBV4-3; DNA: TGCGCCAGCAGCCCGGGGACTAGCGGGGGGGCCGGGCCAGATACGCAGTATTTT; CDR3: CASSPGTSGGAGPDTQYF
size: few; J: TRBJ2-2; D: .; V: TRBV23-1; DNA: TGCGCCAACGACAGGGAGGGCACCGGGGAGCTGTTTTTT; CDR3: CANDREGTGELFF
size: few; J: TRBJ2-7; D: TRBD2; V: TRBV27; DNA: TGTGCCAGCAGTACACCGGGAGGGCCCCCCTACGAGCAGTACTTC; CDR3: CASSTPGGPPYEQYF
size: .; J: TRBJ2-5; D: .; V: TRBV5-1; DNA: TGCGCCAGCAGCCGGGACAACCAAGAGACCCAGTACTTC; CDR3: CASSRDNQETQYF
size: few; J: TRBJ1-4; D: .; V: TRBV7-9; DNA: TGTGCCAGCAGCTTAGGGTTTCAGGGACAACTTGAAAAACTGTTTTTT; CDR3: CASSLGFQGQLEKLFF
size: .; J: TRBJ1-5; D: .; V: TRBV5-1; DNA: TGCGCCAGCAGCCCCGAAGGGGTTAGCAATCAGCCCCAGCATTTT; CDR3: CASSPEGVSNQPQHF
size: few; J: TRBJ1-3; D: .; V: TRBV25-1; DNA: TGTGCCAGCAGCCTTGGAAACACCATATATTTT; CDR3: CASSLGNTIYF
size: few; J: TRBJ2-7; D: TRBD1; V: TRBV7-9; DNA: TGTGCCAGCAGCCCGGGACAGGGGGCTTACGAGCAGTACTTC; CDR3: CASSPGQGAYEQYF
size: few; J: TRBJ2-1; D: TRBD2; V: TRBV4-1; DNA: TGCGCCAGCAGCCATTTAGCGGGGGGGCTTGATGAGCAGTTCTTC; CDR3: CASSHLAGGLDEQFF
size: .; J: TRBJ2-7; D: .; V: TRBV19; DNA: TGTGCCAGTAGTCGGCCGGGACAACCGTCGTACGAGCAGTACTTC; CDR3: CASSRPGQPSYEQYF
size: .; J: TRBJ1-5; D: .; V: TRBV10-3; DNA: TGTGCCATCAGATCAGGGGTACAGCAGCCCCAGCATTTT; CDR3: CAIRSGVQQPQHF
size: .; J: TRBJ1-5; D: .; V: TRBV2; DNA: TGTGCCAGCAGTTCTGGAAACAATCAGCCCCAGCATTTT; CDR3: CASSSGNNQPQHF
size: .; J: TRBJ2-7; D: .; V: TRBV2; DNA: TGTGCCAGCAGTGAACTAGTCCTCGCTTCCTACGAGCAGTACTTC; CDR3: CASSELVLASYEQYF
size: few; J: TRBJ2-1; D: TRBD2; V: TRBV27; DNA: TGTGCCAGCAGTCCCCATGGGCTAGCGGGGGGACTGAGCTCCTACAATGAGCAGTTCTTC; CDR3: CASSPHGLAGGLSSYNEQFF